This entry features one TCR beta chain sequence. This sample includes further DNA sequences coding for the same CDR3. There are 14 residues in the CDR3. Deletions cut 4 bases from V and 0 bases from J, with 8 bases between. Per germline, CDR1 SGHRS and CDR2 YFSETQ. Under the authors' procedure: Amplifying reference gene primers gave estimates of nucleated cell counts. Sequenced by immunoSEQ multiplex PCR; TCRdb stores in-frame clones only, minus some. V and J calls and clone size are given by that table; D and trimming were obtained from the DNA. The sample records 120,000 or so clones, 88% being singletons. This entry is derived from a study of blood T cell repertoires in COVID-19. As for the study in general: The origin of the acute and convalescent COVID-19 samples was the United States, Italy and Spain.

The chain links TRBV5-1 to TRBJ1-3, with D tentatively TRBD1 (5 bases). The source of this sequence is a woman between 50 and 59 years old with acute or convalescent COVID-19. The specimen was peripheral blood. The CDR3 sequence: CASSSGGSGNTIYF. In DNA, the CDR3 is TGCGCCAGCAGCAGCGGGGGCTCTGGAAACACCATATATTTT.